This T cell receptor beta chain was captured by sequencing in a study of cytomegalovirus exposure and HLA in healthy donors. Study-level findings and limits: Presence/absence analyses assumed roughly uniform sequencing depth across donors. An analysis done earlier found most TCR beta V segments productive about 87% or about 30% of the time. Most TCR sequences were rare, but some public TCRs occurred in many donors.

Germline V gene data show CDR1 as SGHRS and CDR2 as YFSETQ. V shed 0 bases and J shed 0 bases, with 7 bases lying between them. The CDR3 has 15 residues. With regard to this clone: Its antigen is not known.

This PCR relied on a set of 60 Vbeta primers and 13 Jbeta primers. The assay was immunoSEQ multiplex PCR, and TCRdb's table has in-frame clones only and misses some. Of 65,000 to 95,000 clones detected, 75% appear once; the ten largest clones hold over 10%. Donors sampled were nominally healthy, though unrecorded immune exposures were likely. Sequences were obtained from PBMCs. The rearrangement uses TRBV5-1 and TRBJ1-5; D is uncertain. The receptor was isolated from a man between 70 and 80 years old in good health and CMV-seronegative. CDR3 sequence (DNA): TGCGCCAGCAGCTTGGCAGGAAATAGCAATCAGCCCCAGCATTTT. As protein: CASSLAGNSNQPQHF.